A selection of T cell receptor beta chains follows, all from one sample in a study of T-cell reconstitution after alpha-beta-depleted transplantation in children. TCRdb independently ran MiXCR on the PCR reads; one entry per CDR3 protein. The sample consists of hundreds of thousands of distinct CDR3 sequences, roughly 13% of them appearing once. The source was PBMCs, collected before TCRalphabeta/CD19-depleted stem cell transplant. The receptors stem from a girl aged 2-10 years with congenital amegakaryocytic thrombocytopenia, due to receive a stem cell transplant. Both conserved end residues are part of each CDR3. Fields, in order: D gene, clone size, J gene, V gene, CDR3 protein, CDR3 DNA. A D gene is named only where the DNA matches it firmly. A row's size may be missing; if present it is once, few, many or a size class.

d_call: NA
clone_size: few
j_call: TRBJ2-7
v_call: TRBV11-2
cdr3_aa: CASSLERVHEQYF
cdr3_nt: TGTGCCAGCAGCTTAGAAAGGGTGCACGAGCAGTACTTC

d_call: TRBD2
clone_size: many
j_call: TRBJ2-7
v_call: TRBV29-1
cdr3_aa: CSATGLAGDEQYF
cdr3_nt: TGCAGCGCTACCGGACTAGCGGGAGACGAGCAGTACTTC

d_call: NA
clone_size: many
j_call: TRBJ1-5
v_call: TRBV7-2
cdr3_aa: CASSLVLGSNQPQHF
cdr3_nt: TGTGCCAGCAGCTTAGTGCTGGGTAGCAATCAGCCCCAGCATTTT

d_call: NA
clone_size: few
j_call: TRBJ2-1
v_call: TRBV12-5
cdr3_aa: CASGLEAGQFF
cdr3_nt: TGTGCTAGTGGTTTGGAGGCAGGGCAGTTCTTC

d_call: NA
clone_size: many
j_call: TRBJ2-1
v_call: TRBV5-1
cdr3_aa: CASREGASGNEQFF
cdr3_nt: TGCGCCAGCCGAGAGGGGGCTAGCGGGAATGAGCAGTTCTTC

d_call: TRBD2
clone_size: few
j_call: TRBJ2-3
v_call: TRBV7-9
cdr3_aa: CASSSTSGFTDTQYF
cdr3_nt: TGTGCCAGCAGCTCGACTAGCGGATTCACAGATACGCAGTATTTT

d_call: TRBD2
clone_size: NA
j_call: TRBJ2-1
v_call: TRBV30
cdr3_aa: CAWSAGTSSYNEQFF
cdr3_nt: TGTGCCTGGAGTGCCGGGACTAGCTCCTACAATGAGCAGTTCTTC

d_call: NA
clone_size: few
j_call: TRBJ2-7
v_call: TRBV11-2
cdr3_aa: CASRKFAGDPYEQYF
cdr3_nt: TGTGCCAGCAGAAAGTTCGCGGGCGACCCCTACGAGCAGTACTTC

d_call: NA
clone_size: many
j_call: TRBJ1-1
v_call: TRBV12-3/TRBV12-4
cdr3_aa: CASRKQSLNTEAFF
cdr3_nt: TGTGCCAGCAGAAAACAGAGTCTGAACACTGAAGCTTTCTTT

d_call: NA
clone_size: many
j_call: TRBJ1-4
v_call: TRBV29-1
cdr3_aa: CSVVGGQEKLFF
cdr3_nt: TGCAGCGTCGTCGGGGGGCAGGAAAAACTGTTTTTT

d_call: NA
clone_size: NA
j_call: TRBJ1-2
v_call: TRBV20-1
cdr3_aa: CSARDRTNYGYTF
cdr3_nt: TGCAGTGCTAGAGACAGGACTAACTATGGCTACACCTTC

d_call: TRBD2
clone_size: NA
j_call: TRBJ2-5
v_call: TRBV10-3
cdr3_aa: CAISQKGLAVSQETQYF
cdr3_nt: TGTGCCATCAGTCAAAAGGGACTAGCGGTATCCCAAGAGACCCAGTACTTC

d_call: TRBD2
clone_size: many
j_call: TRBJ2-7
v_call: TRBV20-1
cdr3_aa: CSARDRGLAVTRYEQYF
cdr3_nt: TGCAGTGCTAGAGATCGGGGACTAGCGGTTACTCGCTACGAGCAGTACTTC

d_call: NA
clone_size: few
j_call: TRBJ2-7
v_call: TRBV2
cdr3_aa: CASSEDGAWEQYF
cdr3_nt: TGTGCCAGCAGTGAAGACGGGGCGTGGGAGCAGTACTTC

d_call: TRBD2
clone_size: many
j_call: TRBJ2-2
v_call: TRBV10-3
cdr3_aa: CAISVGLAGVFGELFF
cdr3_nt: TGTGCCATCAGTGTCGGTCTAGCGGGAGTTTTCGGGGAGCTGTTTTTT

d_call: TRBD2
clone_size: many
j_call: TRBJ2-1
v_call: TRBV6-5
cdr3_aa: CASSYWTSGTNEQFF
cdr3_nt: TGTGCCAGCAGTTACTGGACTAGCGGGACCAATGAGCAGTTCTTC

d_call: NA
clone_size: many
j_call: TRBJ2-3
v_call: TRBV20-1
cdr3_aa: CSATFASTDTQYF
cdr3_nt: TGCAGTGCTACCTTCGCGTCCACAGATACGCAGTATTTT

d_call: TRBD1
clone_size: few
j_call: TRBJ1-5
v_call: TRBV12-3/TRBV12-4
cdr3_aa: CASTQGVSHYSNQPQHF
cdr3_nt: TGTGCCAGCACACAGGGGGTTAGTCATTATAGCAATCAGCCCCAGCATTTT

d_call: TRBD2
clone_size: NA
j_call: TRBJ2-3
v_call: TRBV7-2
cdr3_aa: CASTVAGTSTDTQYF
cdr3_nt: TGTGCCAGCACCGTAGCGGGAACTAGCACAGATACGCAGTATTTT

d_call: NA
clone_size: many
j_call: TRBJ1-5
v_call: TRBV7-8
cdr3_aa: CASSLYVGNQPQHF
cdr3_nt: TGTGCCAGCAGCTTATATGTAGGAAATCAGCCCCAGCATTTT

d_call: TRBD1
clone_size: many
j_call: TRBJ1-2
v_call: TRBV20-1
cdr3_aa: CSATLAGGSYGYTF
cdr3_nt: TGCAGTGCTACTCTCGCAGGGGGATCCTATGGCTACACCTTC

d_call: TRBD2
clone_size: once
j_call: TRBJ2-5
v_call: TRBV11-2
cdr3_aa: CASSLMPPGLALQETQYF
cdr3_nt: TGTGCCAGCAGCTTAATGCCTCCGGGACTAGCGCTCCAAGAGACCCAGTACTTC

d_call: NA
clone_size: many
j_call: TRBJ2-5
v_call: TRBV12-3/TRBV12-4
cdr3_aa: CASSLRGSETQYF
cdr3_nt: TGTGCCAGCAGTTTAAGGGGATCAGAGACCCAGTACTTC

d_call: TRBD2
clone_size: NA
j_call: TRBJ2-5
v_call: TRBV4-1
cdr3_aa: CASSQGEVSGSIVETQYF
cdr3_nt: TGCGCCAGCAGCCAAGGGGAGGTTAGCGGGAGTATAGTGGAGACCCAGTACTTC

d_call: TRBD2
clone_size: NA
j_call: TRBJ2-1
v_call: TRBV5-1
cdr3_aa: CASSSPLAGGNEQFF
cdr3_nt: TGCGCCAGCAGCTCCCCGCTAGCGGGAGGAAATGAGCAGTTCTTC

d_call: NA
clone_size: many
j_call: TRBJ1-2
v_call: TRBV20-1
cdr3_aa: CSARDLLGSEANYGYTF
cdr3_nt: TGCAGTGCTAGAGATCTCCTCGGTTCTGAAGCTAACTATGGCTACACCTTC

d_call: NA
clone_size: NA
j_call: TRBJ1-2
v_call: TRBV3-1
cdr3_aa: CASSQVTGGGYTF
cdr3_nt: TGTGCCAGCAGCCAGGTAACCGGCGGTGGCTACACCTTC

d_call: NA
clone_size: few
j_call: TRBJ1-5
v_call: TRBV27
cdr3_aa: CASSFGWNSNQPQHF
cdr3_nt: TGTGCCAGCAGTTTCGGTTGGAATAGCAATCAGCCCCAGCATTTT

d_call: NA
clone_size: many
j_call: TRBJ2-3
v_call: TRBV5-1
cdr3_aa: CASSLLYPDTQYF
cdr3_nt: TGCGCCAGCAGCTTACTATACCCAGATACGCAGTATTTT

d_call: TRBD2
clone_size: NA
j_call: TRBJ2-7
v_call: TRBV20-1
cdr3_aa: CSARDRGGRRLSYEQYF
cdr3_nt: TGCAGTGCTAGAGATCGGGGGGGCCGGCGACTCTCCTACGAGCAGTACTTC

d_call: TRBD1
clone_size: many
j_call: TRBJ1-3
v_call: TRBV5-1
cdr3_aa: CASSLQGAGNTIYF
cdr3_nt: TGCGCCAGCAGCTTACAGGGGGCTGGAAACACCATATATTTT

d_call: NA
clone_size: few
j_call: TRBJ2-7
v_call: TRBV29-1
cdr3_aa: CSAKDSGIYEQYF
cdr3_nt: TGCAGCGCGAAGGACAGCGGGATCTACGAGCAGTACTTC

d_call: TRBD1
clone_size: few
j_call: TRBJ1-3
v_call: TRBV12-3/TRBV12-4
cdr3_aa: CASRHPLGTGDGNTIYF
cdr3_nt: TGTGCCAGCAGACACCCTCTGGGGACAGGGGATGGAAACACCATATATTTT

d_call: NA
clone_size: many
j_call: TRBJ2-3
v_call: TRBV6-4
cdr3_aa: CASSRGGPTDTQYF
cdr3_nt: TGTGCCAGCAGCAGAGGGGGGCCGACAGATACGCAGTATTTT

d_call: NA
clone_size: many
j_call: TRBJ1-1
v_call: TRBV12-3/TRBV12-4
cdr3_aa: CASSAEGINEAFF
cdr3_nt: TGTGCCAGCAGTGCCGAGGGGATAAATGAAGCTTTCTTT

d_call: NA
clone_size: once
j_call: TRBJ1-4
v_call: TRBV4-2
cdr3_aa: CASSQVAPTNEKLFF
cdr3_nt: TGTGCCAGCAGCCAAGTAGCCCCTACTAATGAAAAACTGTTTTTT

d_call: NA
clone_size: many
j_call: TRBJ2-1
v_call: TRBV5-1
cdr3_aa: CASRSGTPLWDEQFF
cdr3_nt: TGCGCCAGCAGATCCGGGACGCCTCTTTGGGATGAGCAGTTCTTC

d_call: NA
clone_size: NA
j_call: TRBJ2-7
v_call: TRBV18
cdr3_aa: CASSPTAGPYEQYF
cdr3_nt: TGTGCCAGCTCCCCAACGGCAGGGCCCTACGAGCAGTACTTC

d_call: TRBD2
clone_size: many
j_call: TRBJ2-1
v_call: TRBV29-1
cdr3_aa: CSFRTGTSSLGEQFF
cdr3_nt: TGCAGCTTCAGAACCGGGACTAGCTCCTTAGGGGAGCAGTTCTTC

d_call: NA
clone_size: many
j_call: TRBJ2-7
v_call: TRBV11-2
cdr3_aa: CASSLSRAGGYEQYF
cdr3_nt: TGTGCCAGCAGCTTATCTAGGGCTGGAGGCTACGAGCAGTACTTC

d_call: NA
clone_size: few
j_call: TRBJ1-6
v_call: TRBV5-1
cdr3_aa: CASSPFGASPLHF
cdr3_nt: TGCGCCAGCAGCCCCTTCGGGGCTTCACCCCTCCACTTT

d_call: NA
clone_size: NA
j_call: TRBJ2-7
v_call: TRBV12-3/TRBV12-4
cdr3_aa: CASTLVSGAYEQYF
cdr3_nt: TGTGCCAGCACATTGGTATCAGGGGCCTACGAGCAGTACTTC

d_call: TRBD2
clone_size: NA
j_call: TRBJ2-5
v_call: TRBV20-1
cdr3_aa: CSARGGSGRETQYF
cdr3_nt: TGCAGTGCTAGAGGTGGTAGCGGGAGGGAGACCCAGTACTTC

d_call: NA
clone_size: few
j_call: TRBJ2-5
v_call: TRBV12-3/TRBV12-4
cdr3_aa: CASRRPWETQYF
cdr3_nt: TGTGCCAGCAGACGGCCATGGGAGACCCAGTACTTC